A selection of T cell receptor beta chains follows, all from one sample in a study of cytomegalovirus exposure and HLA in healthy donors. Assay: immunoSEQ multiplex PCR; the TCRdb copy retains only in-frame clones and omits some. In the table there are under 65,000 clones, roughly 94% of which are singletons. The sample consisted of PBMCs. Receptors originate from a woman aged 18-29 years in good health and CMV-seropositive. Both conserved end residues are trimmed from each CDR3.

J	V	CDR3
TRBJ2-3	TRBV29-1	SVVTGSTDTQY
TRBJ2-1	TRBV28	ASSSTGGASGILSEQF
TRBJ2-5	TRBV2	ASSVLGGTQY
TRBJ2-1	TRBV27	ASSPSGSPNEQF
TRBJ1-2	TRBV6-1	ASSHGQSGGYT
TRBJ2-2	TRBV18	ASSTRGTTNTGELF
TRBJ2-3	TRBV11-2	ASSLEAGGRNTQY
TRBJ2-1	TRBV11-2	ASSRRLAEKNEQF
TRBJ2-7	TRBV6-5	ASSYFRERGEQY
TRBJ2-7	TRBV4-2	ASSQEDSLY
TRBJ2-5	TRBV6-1	ASRDRVVETQY
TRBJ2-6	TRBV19	ASSIDLLPGQSQFSGANVLT
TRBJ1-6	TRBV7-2	ASRESGGKTLPLH
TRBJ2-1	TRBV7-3	ASSFFALTRQGLNNEQF
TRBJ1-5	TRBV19	ASEDAGRSNQPQH
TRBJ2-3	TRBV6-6	ASSPGTDTQY
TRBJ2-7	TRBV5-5	ASSEPRGPRTSYEQY
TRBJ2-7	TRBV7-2	ASSLASGQSAYEQY
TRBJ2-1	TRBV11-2	ASSQGRETAPF
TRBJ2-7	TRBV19	ASSWGQGPAYEQY
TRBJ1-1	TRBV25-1	ASSGTGVTEAF
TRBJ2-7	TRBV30	AWSRDSYEQY
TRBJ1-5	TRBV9	ASSAGLGNQPQH
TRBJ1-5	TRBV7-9	ASSLRGRGILSNQPQH
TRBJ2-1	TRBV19	ASSITSGGAITEF
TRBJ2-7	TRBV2	ASIPLDNTYEQY
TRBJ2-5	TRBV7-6	ASSHRGNQETQY
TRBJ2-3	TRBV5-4	ASSFSRGGGTDTQY
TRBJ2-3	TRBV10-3	AISVGGGADTQY
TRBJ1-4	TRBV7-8	ASSLAPPGERGEKLF
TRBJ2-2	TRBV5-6	ASSPGGGPELF
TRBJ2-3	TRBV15	ATSSSSGGRTDTQY
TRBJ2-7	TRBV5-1	ASHVGGESYEQY
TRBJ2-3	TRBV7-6	ASSPTGSHLTDTQY
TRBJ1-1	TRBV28	ATSPDLRVTEAF
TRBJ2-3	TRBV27	ASSLAGDTQY
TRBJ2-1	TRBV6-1	ASSAGTSGFHEQF
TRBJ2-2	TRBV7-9	ASSLDSAGTGELF
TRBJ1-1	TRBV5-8	ASSLGPGRGDTEAF
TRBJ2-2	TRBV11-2	ASSLTGENGELF
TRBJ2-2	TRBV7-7	ASSLAGQGVGELF
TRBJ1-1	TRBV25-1	ASRRNTEAF
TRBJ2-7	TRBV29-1	SVVGLAGVENEQY
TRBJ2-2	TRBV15	ATSSTRMGTGELF
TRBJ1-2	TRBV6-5	ASSYRGGYT